The 30 T cell receptor beta chains listed next were all sequenced from one sample in a study of cytomegalovirus exposure and HLA in healthy donors. PCR amplification relied on 60 Vbeta primers (plus 13 Jbeta primers). TCRdb's table, derived via immunoSEQ multiplex PCR, lists solely in-frame clones and lacks some. The repertoire holds 110,000 to 150,000 clones, approximately 80% seen once, with 1.5% to 2% in the top ten. The specimen sequenced was PBMCs. The receptors were sampled from a woman in her thirties or forties in good health and CMV-seronegative.

In DNA form, the CDR3 reads TGTGCCAGCAGTTCAGGGTGGAGGGGCCACTACGAGCAGTACTTC. It specifies CASSSGWRGHYEQYF. The chain carries TRBV28 and TRBJ2-7, with a possible D match to TRBD2 (6 bases). V was clipped by 4 bases and J by 3 bases, with 16 bases between them. The CDR3 has 15 residues. The V gene's germline CDR1 is MDHEN and CDR2 SYDVKM.

The chain uses TRBV11-2 and TRBJ2-5; possibly TRBD2 for D (6 bases). Trimming shortened V by 0 bases and J by 0 bases, and 8 bases separated the two germline ends. Per the germline V gene, CDR1 is SGHAT and CDR2 is FQNNGV. This CDR3 region has 15 residues. The CDR3 DNA is TGTGCCAGCAGCTTAGATCCGGGAGACCAAGAGACCCAGTACTTC. This encodes CASSLDPGDQETQYF.

V gene TRBV5-5 combines with J gene TRBJ1-1; D is perhaps TRBD1 (6 bases). Germline loops: CDR1 SGHKS, CDR2 YYEKEE (reference sequence). The CDR3 has 13 residues. Trimming took off 0 bases at V and 4 bases at J, with 7 bases between the two ends. CDR3 protein: CASSLGTATEAFF. The CDR3 bases are TGTGCCAGCAGCTTGGGGACAGCCACTGAAGCTTTCTTT.

V and J are TRBV7-9 and TRBJ1-5; D unclear. CDR3 size: 14 residues. The V gene lost 5 bases and the J gene lost 3 bases, with 11 bases spanning the gap. Per the germline V gene, CDR1 is SEHNR and CDR2 is FQNEAQ (reference sequence). The CDR3, as DNA: TGTGCCAGCAGCACTATCTCGACCAATCAGCCCCAGCATTTT. Its protein is CASSTISTNQPQHF.

The chain has TRBV7-2 and TRBJ2-6, with D possibly TRBD2 on 5 matching bases. CDR1 is SGHTA and CDR2 is FQGNSA in the germline V gene. Trimming took off 5 bases at V and 2 bases at J, with 10 bases between the two ends. This CDR3 comprises 15 residues. This CDR3 is CASSPRVAGANVLTF. CDR3 in DNA: TGTGCCAGCAGCCCGAGGGTGGCTGGGGCCAACGTCCTGACTTTC.

CDR3 DNA: TGTGCCAGCAGCTTGGCCGGACTAGGAGGCGGACACGAGCAGTACTTC. It specifies CASSLAGLGGGHEQYF. This chain uses TRBV7-2 with TRBJ2-7, with 7 positions matching TRBD2. J was trimmed by 5 bases and V by 3 bases; bases with no gene match: 13. Germline V gene lookup returns CDR1 SGHTA and CDR2 FQGNSA. This CDR3 spans 16 amino acids.

The chain carries TRBV2 and TRBJ2-7, with a weak D call TRBD1 (6 bases). V lost 8 bases to trimming and J lost 0 bases, with 17 bases between them. Germline V lookup: CDR1 SNHLY, CDR2 FYNNEI. CDR3 size: 15 residues. The CDR3 loop reads CASWPGWDNSYEQYF. The CDR3 nucleotides are TGTGCCAGCTGGCCCGGCTGGGACAACTCCTACGAGCAGTACTTC. The whole variable domain, remainder taken from reference TRBV2 and TRBJ2-7, is EPEVTQTPSHQVTQMGQEVILRCVPISNHLYFYWYRQILGQKVEFLVSFYNNEISEKSEIFDDQFSVERPDGSNFTLKIRSTKLEDSAMYFCASWPGWDNSYEQYFGPGTRLTVT.

The rearrangement joins TRBV7-9 to TRBJ2-2, with D unclear. The CDR3 has 12 amino acids. Per germline, CDR1 SEHNR and CDR2 FQNEAQ (reference sequence). The CDR3 sequence: CSIIELPFWLFF. The CDR3 nucleotides read TGTTCCATTATAGAGTTGCCTTTTTGGCTGTTTTTT.

The chain links TRBV19 to TRBJ2-7; 8 bases align to TRBD1. Germline V CDR1 and CDR2: LNHDA, SQIVND (reference sequence). This CDR3 has 14 residues. Trimming took 6 bases from V and 3 from J; bases not matched to a gene: 7. CDR3 residues: CASSDRGELYEQYF. CDR3 DNA sequence: TGTGCCAGTAGCGACAGGGGCGAACTCTACGAGCAGTACTTC.

The gene calls are TRBV29-1 and TRBJ1-1, with a tentative D call TRBD1 (6 bases). Trimming removed 6 bases from V and 0 bases from J, with 14 bases in between. The CDR3 loop spans 14 amino acids. Germline CDR1 is SQVTM and CDR2 is ANQGSEA. The CDR3 region has the DNA TGCAGCGTGAGGGGGGACTATTTGAACACTGAAGCTTTCTTT. Protein: CSVRGDYLNTEAFF.

The V gene is TRBV11-3, the J gene TRBJ2-2; D unclear. Germline lookup yields CDR1 SGHNT and CDR2 YENEEA. CDR3 length: 13 residues. The V gene lost 4 bases and the J gene lost 5 bases, with 8 bases spanning the gap. The DNA for the CDR3 is TGTGCCAGCAGCTCCCCAGAAACCGGGGAGCTGTTTTTT. Translating it yields CASSSPETGELFF.

In its sample, this clone was seen a few times. V is TRBV6-5 and J is TRBJ2-7; the match to TRBD2 covers 10 bases. The CDR3 has 15 amino acids. V was clipped by 4 bases and J by 2 bases; unmatched bases: 5. CDR1 MNHEY and CDR2 SVGAGI come from the germline V gene. DNA for the CDR3: TGTGCCAGCAGTTCCCGCAGCGGGAGGGCCTACGAGCAGTACTTC. Translating gives CASSSRSGRAYEQYF.

This clone was detected only once. The chain links TRBV9 to TRBJ2-1, with D maybe TRBD1 (5 bases). Germline assignment: CDR1 SGDLS and CDR2 YYNGEE. Trimming removed 3 bases from V and 6 bases from J, with 7 bases in between. The CDR3 loop spans 12 amino acids. In nucleotides, the CDR3 is TGTGCCAGCAGCGGCCAGGGCAATGAGCAGTTCTTC. Its translation: CASSGQGNEQFF.

This sequence joins TRBV7-9 and TRBJ2-5, with 7 bases that match TRBD1. CDR3 length equals 14 residues. J was trimmed by 3 bases and V by 4 bases; bases with no gene match: 5. Germline assignment: CDR1 SEHNR and CDR2 FQNEAQ (reference sequence). The CDR3: CASSSTGTEETQYF. The CDR3 DNA reads as TGTGCCAGCAGCTCGACCGGGACAGAAGAGACCCAGTACTTC.

The genes are TRBV19 and TRBJ1-2; D is uncertain. Between the trimmed V and J ends, which lost 2 bases and 4 bases, there was a span of 5 bases. The germline V gene encodes CDR1 LNHDA and CDR2 SQIVND (reference sequence). The CDR3 is made up of 12 amino acids. CDR3 DNA sequence: TGTGCCAGTAGTATAAGCGCCTATGGCTACACCTTC. Its protein product is CASSISAYGYTF.

This chain links TRBV4-2 with TRBJ1-5, with TRBD1 identical over 8 bases. The CDR3 runs to 16 residues. The germline gives CDR1 LGHNA, CDR2 YNFKEQ. V lost 0 bases and J lost 7; bases outside the gene matches: 8. The CDR3 nucleotides are TGTGCCAGCAGCCAAGACCCAGGACAGGGCGGCCAGCCCCAGCATTTT. This codes for CASSQDPGQGGQPQHF.

The rearrangement uses TRBV4-3 and TRBJ2-1, with no clear D. Trimming left V 4 bases short and J 0 bases short, with 16 bases between. This CDR3 has 17 amino acids. Germline V gene sequence: CDR1 LGHNA, CDR2 YSLEER. CDR3 coding DNA: TGCGCCAGCAGCCCGCGGTTTGGAGCCAGCTCCTACAATGAGCAGTTCTTC. It specifies CASSPRFGASSYNEQFF.

There are a few counts of this clone. The CDR3 loop reads CASSVGPGNQPQHF. The CDR3 DNA sequence: TGTGCCAGCAGCGTAGGCCCAGGCAATCAGCCCCAGCATTTT. The rearrangement joins TRBV9 to TRBJ1-5; D remains ambiguous. The CDR3 consists of 14 residues. Germline V gene lookup returns CDR1 SGDLS and CDR2 YYNGEE. V gave up 0 bases and J gave up 2 bases, with 6 bases separating them.

This clone was detected only a few times. The V and J genes are TRBV30 and TRBJ1-6, with TRBD1 identical over 8 bases. Germline CDR1 and CDR2: GTSNPN and SVGIG (reference sequence). Losses at the gene ends were 8 bases for V and 8 bases for J; bases not matched to a gene: 17. The CDR3 covers 16 residues. The CDR3 sequence: CARRRGPSGMDSPLHF. CDR3 coding DNA: TGTGCCCGACGCAGGGGGCCATCAGGAATGGATTCACCCCTCCACTTT.

This clone was observed a few times. CDR3: CASSESGFSSEAFF. The CDR3 DNA is TGTGCCAGCAGTGAATCAGGGTTCTCCTCTGAAGCTTTCTTT. The chain has TRBV25-1 and TRBJ1-1; weak D call: TRBD1 (5 bases). The CDR3 totals 14 residues. V lost 1 base and J 6 bases, leaving 12 bases between the germline ends. Germline V gene lookup returns CDR1 MGHDK and CDR2 SYGVNS.

The chain couples TRBV6-5 to TRBJ1-2, with a possible D match to TRBD1 (6 bases). CDR1 is MNHEY and CDR2 is SVGAGI in the germline V gene. V shed 2 bases and J shed 5 bases, with 18 bases lying between them. The CDR3 is 16 residues long. The CDR3 sequence: CASSYRVGQGGYGYTF. CDR3 sequence (DNA): TGTGCCAGCAGTTACAGAGTGGGCCAAGGGGGTTATGGCTACACCTTC.

The rearrangement joins TRBV4-3 to TRBJ2-5, with D maybe TRBD2 (6 bases). The DNA end is a closer match to TRBJ2-7, so the J assignment may be wrong. The CDR3 length is 14 residues. Looked up from germline, CDR1 is LGHNA and CDR2 is YSLEER. CDR3 region: CASSHRGTGDEQYF. In nucleotides, the CDR3 is TGCGCCAGCAGCCACCGAGGGACTGGGGACGAGCAGTACTTC.

The chain links TRBV10-2 to TRBJ1-1, with no clear D. There are 12 residues in the CDR3. Trimming stripped 10 bases from V and 8 bases from J, with 17 bases between. The germline gives CDR1 WSHSY, CDR2 SAAADI. The CDR3: CATQKNLFEAFF. In DNA, the CDR3 is TGCGCCACCCAGAAAAACCTTTTCGAAGCTTTCTTT.

The J gene is TRBJ1-5, the V gene TRBV28, with D possibly TRBD1 on 5 matching bases. The germline gives CDR1 MDHEN, CDR2 SYDVKM. V was clipped by 4 bases and J by 1 base, with 8 bases between them. The CDR3 extends over 14 amino acids. CDR3 DNA sequence: TGTGCCAGCAGTTCATCAGGGAGCAATCAGCCCCAGCATTTT. This encodes CASSSSGSNQPQHF.

The chain uses TRBV4-2 and TRBJ1-4, with no clear D. Trimming removed 0 bases at V and 8 bases at J, with 19 bases between. CDR3 length: 17 residues. Per the germline V gene, CDR1 is LGHNA and CDR2 is YNFKEQ. The CDR3 sequence: CASSQEEKRAKREKLFF. DNA of the CDR3: TGTGCCAGCAGCCAAGAGGAGAAGAGGGCGAAAAGGGAAAAACTGTTTTTT.

The chain uses TRBV9 and TRBJ1-1, with D perhaps TRBD1 (6 bases). Germline V CDR1 and CDR2: SGDLS, YYNGEE. Trimming shortened V by 0 bases and J by 6 bases, and 9 bases separated the two germline ends. This CDR3 is built from 13 residues. CDR3 sequence: CASSVDPGAEAFF. The CDR3 DNA sequence: TGTGCCAGCAGCGTAGATCCAGGGGCTGAAGCTTTCTTT. The full variable domain, completed using reference TRBV9 and TRBJ1-1, is DSGVTQTPKHLITATGQRVTLRCSPRSGDLSVYWYQQSLDQGLQFLIQYYNGEERAKGNILERFSAQQFPDLHSELNLSSLELGDSALYFCASSVDPGAEAFFGQGTRLTVV.

The V gene is TRBV28, the J gene TRBJ1-5; 7 bases map to TRBD1. The V gene's germline CDR1 is MDHEN and CDR2 SYDVKM. The CDR3 has 13 amino acids. With V trimmed by 4 bases and J by 8 bases, 5 bases remained unmatched. CDR3 in amino acids: CASSSPGGKPQHF. CDR3 bases: TGTGCCAGCAGTTCTCCAGGGGGTAAGCCCCAGCATTTT.

The chain employs TRBV2 and TRBJ2-3; the match to TRBD1 covers 10 bases. Germline lookup yields CDR1 SNHLY and CDR2 FYNNEI. This CDR3 has 16 amino acids. V was clipped by 1 base and J by 4 bases; unmatched bases: 5. The CDR3, as DNA: TGTGCCAGCAGTGAAGGGACAGGGGGTATAGCAGATACGCAGTATTTT. Residues: CASSEGTGGIADTQYF.

The count of this clone is one. The chain is built from TRBV10-3 and TRBJ2-2; 8 bases are a match to TRBD2. Germline CDR1 reads ENHRY; CDR2 reads SYGVKD. V gave up 6 bases and J gave up 4 bases; unmatched junction bases: 19. CDR3 length: 19 residues. CDR3 DNA: TGTGCCATCAGAGGGAACCCGGGACTAGGCATCTTGGCCACCGGGGAGCTGTTTTTT. Its protein product is CAIRGNPGLGILATGELFF.

V is TRBV5-1 and J is TRBJ2-4; TRBD2 matches 13 bases. Germline-derived CDR1 and CDR2 are SGHRS and YFSETQ. V shed 0 bases and J 10 bases; nucleotides not matched to a gene: 4. The CDR3 loop spans 15 amino acids. The CDR3 reads CASSLVGTSGEIQYF. The CDR3 DNA follows: TGCGCCAGCAGCTTGGTAGGGACTAGCGGGGAGATTCAGTACTTC.